Each of the 32 T cell receptor beta chains below was sequenced from the same sample in a study of immune cell composition in non-small cell lung cancer. Data came from immunoSEQ multiplex PCR; TCRdb stores just in-frame clones and leaves some out. The sample has some 3,200 clones; over 65% are singletons. Normal lung was sampled as far from the tumour as possible, at least 3 cm. The source material was non-adjacent lung tissue. The receptors were gathered from a human donor with non-small cell lung cancer.

This clone was recorded a few times. CDR3 in amino acids: CASNPLRAEAFF. The CDR3, as DNA: TGTGCCAGCAATCCTCTCAGGGCTGAAGCTTTCTTT. The chain employs TRBV6-1 and TRBJ1-1, with D possibly being TRBD1 (5 bases). There are 12 residues in the CDR3. CDR1 and CDR2 from the germline V gene are MNHNS and SASEGT. V was trimmed by 7 bases and J by 6 bases, leaving 12 bases between them.

The V call is TRBV4-3, the J call TRBJ1-3; no reliable D call. The CDR3 totals 14 residues. V was trimmed by 0 bases and J by 2 bases, leaving 5 bases between them. Germline V gene data show CDR1 as LGHNA and CDR2 as YSLEER. The CDR3 bases are TGCGCCAGCAGCCAAGATTCGGCTGGAAACACCATATATTTT. Its translation: CASSQDSAGNTIYF.

V gene TRBV19 combines with J gene TRBJ2-2; possibly TRBD2 for D (6 bases). V gave up 7 bases and J gave up 2 bases, with 14 bases separating them. This CDR3 has 15 amino acids. Germline CDR1 reads LNHDA; CDR2 reads SQIVND (reference sequence). The CDR3 loop reads CASTGEVGNTGELFF. The CDR3 DNA follows: TGTGCCAGTACCGGGGAGGTTGGTAACACCGGGGAGCTGTTTTTT.

The V call is TRBV6-4, the J call TRBJ2-1; 7 bases align to TRBD2. V lost 3 bases to trimming and J lost 4 bases; unmatched junction nucleotides: 6. The CDR3 runs to 15 residues. Germline V CDR1 and CDR2: MRHNA, SNTAGT. As DNA, the CDR3 is TGTGCCAGCAGTGAATCGGGAGGTAGTTACAATGAGCAGTTCTTC. This encodes CASSESGGSYNEQFF.

The chain joins TRBV19 to TRBJ2-2; 9 bases agree with TRBD1. The CDR3 sequence is 16 residues long. J gave up 6 bases and V 5 bases, and 10 bases lay outside the gene matches. Germline V lookup: CDR1 LNHDA, CDR2 SQIVND (reference sequence). CDR3 loop: CASSRKGQGFAGELFF. The CDR3 DNA reads TGTGCCAGTAGTCGAAAGGGACAGGGTTTCGCCGGGGAGCTGTTTTTT.

The chain links TRBV7-9 to TRBJ2-5; 10 positions match TRBD2. CDR1 and CDR2 (germline): SEHNR, FQNEAQ (reference sequence). J lost 5 bases, V lost 7 bases, and 4 bases had no gene match. The CDR3 sequence is 13 residues long. The CDR3: CASIPSGSETQYF. The CDR3 DNA reads as TGTGCCAGCATCCCTAGCGGGAGTGAGACCCAGTACTTC.

The rearrangement links TRBV10-3 to TRBJ1-1; no firm D call. Trimming cost V 6 bases and J 8 bases, with 19 bases left between them. CDR3 length: 14 amino acids. Per germline, CDR1 ENHRY and CDR2 SYGVKD. DNA for the CDR3: TGTGCCATCAGAGAAGACGGCCCGAACGGGGAAGCTTTCTTT. Its protein is CAIREDGPNGEAFF.

The chain couples TRBV19 to TRBJ2-6; 7 bases match TRBD1. Germline CDR1 reads LNHDA; CDR2 reads SQIVND (reference sequence). The V gene end was trimmed by 4 bases and the J gene end by 0 bases; junction bases not matched to a gene: 12. The CDR3 runs to 19 residues. Here the CDR3 reads CASSRYSGTASSGANVLTF. CDR3 bases: TGTGCCAGTAGTAGATATTCCGGGACAGCCAGCTCTGGGGCCAACGTCCTGACTTTC.

This chain uses TRBV7-9 with TRBJ2-3; D is undetermined. V was trimmed by 4 bases and J by 2 bases, leaving 7 bases between them. This CDR3 is 13 amino acids long. CDR1 is SEHNR, CDR2 FQNEAQ, per germline (reference sequence). CDR3 nucleotides: TGTGCCAGCAGCTGGAGACTCACAGATACGCAGTATTTT. Translated, it gives CASSWRLTDTQYF. Full variable domain (remainder filled in from reference TRBV7-9 and TRBJ2-3): DTGVSQNPRHKITKRGQNVTFRCDPISEHNRLYWYRQTLGQGPEFLTYFQNEAQLEKSRLLSDRFSAERPKGSFSTLEIQRTEQGDSAMYLCASSWRLTDTQYFGPGTRLTVL.

This clone was seen only a few times. V usage is TRBV19 and J usage is TRBJ1-4; D might be TRBD1 (6 bases). This CDR3 comprises 15 residues. Germline V gene lookup returns CDR1 LNHDA and CDR2 SQIVND (reference sequence). V lost 5 bases to trimming and J lost 1 base, with 11 bases between them. This CDR3 is CASSPTRGTNEKLFF. The DNA of the CDR3 is TGTGCCAGTAGTCCAACCAGGGGAACTAATGAAAAACTGTTTTTT. The full variable domain, completed using reference TRBV19 and TRBJ1-4, is DGGITQSPKYLFRKEGQNVTLSCEQNLNHDAMYWYRQDPGQGLRLIYYSQIVNDFQKGDIAEGYSVSREKKESFPLTVTSAQKNPTAFYLCASSPTRGTNEKLFFGSGTQLSVL.

The chain is built from TRBV6-5 and TRBJ2-7, with 8 bases that match TRBD1. This CDR3 contains 14 residues. V was pared by 6 bases and J by 7 bases, with 11 bases of the junction left unmatched. Looked up from germline, CDR1 is MNHEY and CDR2 is SVGAGI. The CDR3 DNA follows: TGTGCCAGCAGGGCGGACAGGGCGTTTCGGGAGCAGTACTTC. Its translation: CASRADRAFREQYF.

The V gene is TRBV30, the J gene TRBJ1-4; 7 bases are a match to TRBD1. V was clipped by 3 bases and J by 4 bases; unmatched bases: 8. The CDR3 runs to 15 residues. Germline V gives CDR1 GTSNPN, CDR2 SVGIG (reference sequence). The CDR3 DNA sequence: TGTGCCTGGAGATTGGGACAGACCATTAATGAAAAACTGTTTTTT. Translation: CAWRLGQTINEKLFF.

This chain uses TRBV5-1 with TRBJ2-1, with 16 bases fitting TRBD2. This CDR3 contains 15 residues. Germline values: CDR1 SGHRS, CDR2 YFSETQ. V dropped 4 bases and J dropped 9; count of bases not matched to a gene: 4. The DNA of the CDR3 is TGCGCCAGCAGCCCCGGGACTAGCGGGAGGGTTGAGCAGTTCTTC. Its protein is CASSPGTSGRVEQFF.

This clone has just one count. This chain uses TRBV7-8 with TRBJ1-2, with D tentatively TRBD1 (6 bases). The V and J ends lost 1 base and 4 bases respectively, with 16 bases between them. The CDR3 runs 16 residues. Germline V gives CDR1 SGHVS, CDR2 FQNEAQ. The CDR3 DNA reads TGTGCCAGCAGCTTAGTACAGGGTCTACTCGCCTATGGCTACACCTTC. It encodes CASSLVQGLLAYGYTF.

The gene calls are TRBV7-8 and TRBJ1-1; 10 bases are a match to TRBD1. Trimming at V came to 5 bases and at J to 0 bases, leaving 9 bases not matched to a gene. There are 17 residues in the CDR3. The germline CDR1 and CDR2 sequences are SGHVS and FQNEAQ. CDR3 residues: CASSPDRGLTMNTEAFF. The DNA for the CDR3 is TGTGCCAGCAGCCCAGACAGGGGGCTTACGATGAACACTGAAGCTTTCTTT.

The chain combines TRBV7-2 with TRBJ2-1; 10 bases map to TRBD2. The CDR3 length is 15 residues. V lost 5 bases, J lost 5 bases, and 6 bases stayed unmatched. Germline CDR1 reads SGHTA; CDR2 reads FQGNSA. CDR3 DNA: TGTGCCAGCAGCGTGGGACTAGCGAAAAACAATGAGCAGTTCTTC. It codes for CASSVGLAKNNEQFF.

This chain joins TRBV5-5 and TRBJ2-1; TRBD2 matches 12 bases. CDR1 is SGHKS and CDR2 is YYEKEE in the germline V gene (reference sequence). V trimming: 1 base; J trimming: 7 bases; junction bases outside the gene matches: 9. The CDR3 sequence is 17 residues long. CDR3 loop: CASSLRPSGGAGNEQFF. The CDR3 region has the DNA TGTGCCAGCAGCTTGAGGCCTAGCGGGGGGGCAGGGAATGAGCAGTTCTTC.

This clone was found once. This chain links TRBV11-2 with TRBJ2-5; 8 positions agree with TRBD2. Trimming at V came to 0 bases and at J to 2 bases, leaving 8 bases not matched to a gene. This CDR3 spans 17 amino acids. Germline values: CDR1 SGHAT, CDR2 FQNNGV. CDR3 sequence: CASSLDGGPSGQETQYF. CDR3 coding DNA: TGTGCCAGCAGCTTAGATGGGGGGCCTAGCGGGCAAGAGACCCAGTACTTC.

The chain recombines TRBV27 with TRBJ2-5, with a tentative D call TRBD2 (7 bases). Germline V gene lookup returns CDR1 MNHEY and CDR2 SMNVEV (reference sequence). Deletions cut 9 bases from V and 1 base from J, with 18 bases between. This CDR3 comprises 15 residues. The CDR3 sequence is CASSGVGGAQETQYF. Here the CDR3 DNA reads TGTGCCAGTTCAGGGGTGGGGGGGGCCCAAGAGACCCAGTACTTC.

The V call is TRBV27, the J call TRBJ2-2; D might be TRBD2 (6 bases). The CDR3 totals 15 residues. The germline V and J ends were trimmed by 3 bases and 2 bases, with 10 bases remaining between them. The germline V gene has CDR1 MNHEY and CDR2 SMNVEV (reference sequence). The CDR3 sequence: CASSFVAANTGELFF. CDR3 DNA: TGTGCCAGCAGTTTCGTAGCGGCAAACACCGGGGAGCTGTTTTTT.

The J gene is TRBJ2-1, the V gene TRBV14, with 10 bases aligning to TRBD2. Germline trimming cut 2 bases from V and 0 bases from J; bases unmatched to any gene: 4. From germline, CDR1 is SGHDN and CDR2 FVKESK. The CDR3 is 17 amino acids. The CDR3 region is CASSQFASGSSYNEQFF. The CDR3 DNA reads as TGTGCCAGCAGCCAATTTGCTAGCGGGAGCTCCTACAATGAGCAGTTCTTC.

The rearrangement uses TRBV10-3 and TRBJ2-7, with D possibly matching TRBD1 (6 bases). This CDR3 is 15 amino acids long. CDR1 ENHRY and CDR2 SYGVKD come from the germline V gene. Trimming cost V 4 bases and J 4 bases, with 17 bases left between them. This CDR3 reads CAISVSQGHEYEQYF. CDR3 sequence (DNA): TGTGCCATCAGTGTAAGCCAGGGACATGAGTACGAGCAGTACTTC.

The chain joins TRBV11-2 to TRBJ2-3, with TRBD2 matching 7 bases. V dropped 9 bases and J dropped 9; count of bases not matched to a gene: 9. This CDR3 spans 12 amino acids. Germline CDR1 SGHAT, CDR2 FQNNGV. In nucleotides, the CDR3 is TGTGCCAGTCATGGGGGAGGGTACACGCAGTATTTT. Its translation is CASHGGGYTQYF.

This clone turned up a few times. The DNA of the CDR3 is TGTGCCAGCAGCCAAGAACCAGCGCCAGAAGAGACCCAGTACTTC. Its translation: CASSQEPAPEETQYF. The chain carries TRBV4-2 and TRBJ2-5; D is unresolved. The V and J ends lost 0 bases and 3 bases respectively, with 11 bases between them. CDR1 and CDR2 (germline): LGHNA, YNFKEQ. The CDR3 contains 15 residues.

In this sample, this clone is large. The chain joins TRBV27 to TRBJ1-1; maybe TRBD1 (5 bases). V was pared by 8 bases and J by 0 bases, with 7 bases between. Looked up from germline, CDR1 is MNHEY and CDR2 is SMNVEV (reference sequence). The CDR3 extends over 12 amino acids. The CDR3 region is CASGALNTEAFF. The CDR3 nucleotides are TGTGCCAGCGGGGCGTTGAACACTGAAGCTTTCTTT.

The chain is built from TRBV19 and TRBJ1-2; possibly TRBD1 for D (6 bases). The CDR3 consists of 14 residues. With 4 bases removed from V and 6 bases from J, the gap between germline ends came to 15 bases. Germline values: CDR1 LNHDA, CDR2 SQIVND (reference sequence). CDR3 coding DNA: TGTGCCAGTAGTACGCAGGGGAAGGTGGATGGCTACACCTTC. Translating it yields CASSTQGKVDGYTF.

This chain connects TRBV5-5 to TRBJ2-3; a weak D match, TRBD2 (6 bases). The V gene lost 0 bases and the J gene lost 3 bases, with 14 bases spanning the gap. There are 16 residues in the CDR3. Looked up from germline, CDR1 is SGHKS and CDR2 is YYEKEE (reference sequence). The CDR3 spells CASSLVPAEGTDTQYF. Here the CDR3 DNA reads TGTGCCAGCAGCTTGGTACCAGCGGAGGGAACAGATACGCAGTATTTT.

The V gene is TRBV6-4, the J gene TRBJ2-7; unclear D gene. The CDR3 length is 11 residues. Trimming took 5 bases from V and 6 from J, leaving 8 bases between them. The germline V gene encodes CDR1 MRHNA and CDR2 SNTAGT. Written as DNA, the CDR3 is TGTGCCAGCAGTACGACCAGCGAGCAGTACGTC. It encodes CASSTTSEQYV.

The chain has TRBV30 and TRBJ2-1; 14 bases align to TRBD2. There are 18 residues in the CDR3. The V gene end was trimmed by 4 bases and the J gene end by 4 bases; junction bases not matched to a gene: 12. CDR1 is GTSNPN and CDR2 is SVGIG in the germline V gene (reference sequence). CDR3 nucleotides: TGTGCCTGGACAGGGACTAGCGGGAGATCCCGCTATTACAATGAGCAGTTCTTC. Translated: CAWTGTSGRSRYYNEQFF.

The chain uses TRBV5-5 and TRBJ2-7, with 15 bases aligning to TRBD2. The germline CDR1 and CDR2 sequences are SGHKS and YYEKEE (reference sequence). After removal of 4 bases from V and 4 bases from J, the junction contained 9 bases not matched to a gene. The CDR3 sequence is 17 residues long. The CDR3 DNA reads as TGTGCCAGCAGCACCTGGACTAGCGGGGGGGTCCCTTACGAGCAGTACTTC. The encoded protein is CASSTWTSGGVPYEQYF.

The V call is TRBV5-4, the J call TRBJ2-7; possible D gene TRBD1, 6 bases. The CDR3 is 14 residues long. Between the trimmed V and J ends, which lost 5 bases and 3 bases, there was a span of 15 bases. Germline CDR1 reads SGHNT; CDR2 reads YYREEE (reference sequence). The CDR3 coding sequence is TGTGCCAGCAGTTCCGGACAGCCCCTCTACGAGCAGTACTTC. Amino acid sequence: CASSSGQPLYEQYF.

The V and J genes are TRBV7-6 and TRBJ1-3; D call uncertain. The CDR3 is 15 residues long. Germline-derived CDR1 and CDR2 are SGHVS and FNYEAQ. The germline V and J ends were trimmed by 5 bases and 0 bases, with 11 bases remaining between them. Here the CDR3 reads CASSPGLNSGNTIYF. CDR3 bases: TGTGCCAGCAGCCCCGGACTGAACTCTGGAAACACCATATATTTT.